This is a list of T cell receptor beta chains from one sample in a study of vaccination effects on CD4 cells after COVID-19. Measured with immunoSEQ multiplex PCR; TCRdb has only the in-frame clones, and not every one. This sample has 60,000 to 65,000 clones, with roughly 75% found just once. Their antigens are not known. This sample comprised CD4+ T cells from PBMCs cultured with HCoV-OC43 spike peptides, obtained before COVID-19 vaccination. Every receptor here comes from a human donor who received a COVID-19 vaccine. Both conserved end residues are part of each CDR3. A D gene is named only where the DNA matches it firmly. Size is omitted from some rows. Given values are once, few, many or a class for expanded clones.

J: TRBJ2-3; V: TRBV15; size: .; D: TRBD2; DNA: TGTGCCACCAGCAGGGTTAGCGGGGGGGGCACAGATACGCAGTATTTT; CDR3: CATSRVSGGGTDTQYF
J: TRBJ2-1; V: TRBV4-3; size: .; D: .; DNA: TGCGCCAGCAGCGCTCGGTGGACTGTGGACAATGAGCAGTTCTTC; CDR3: CASSARWTVDNEQFF
J: TRBJ2-2; V: TRBV4-1; size: .; D: TRBD2; DNA: TGCGCCAGCAGCGAGCGTAGCGGGGGGGCGAACACCGGGGAGCTGTTTTTT; CDR3: CASSERSGGANTGELFF
J: TRBJ2-3; V: TRBV2; size: once; D: .; DNA: TGTGCCAGCAGTGAAGGCCGTGTAGGGAACACAGATACGCAGTATTTT; CDR3: CASSEGRVGNTDTQYF
J: TRBJ2-3; V: TRBV15; size: .; D: .; DNA: TGTGCCACCAGCAGAGGCCAGCGGCACACAGATACGCAGTATTTT; CDR3: CATSRGQRHTDTQYF
J: TRBJ1-1; V: TRBV27; size: many; D: .; DNA: TGTGCCAGCAGTTTATTCGCTGGGGTGAACACTGAAGCTTTCTTT; CDR3: CASSLFAGVNTEAFF
J: TRBJ2-3; V: TRBV19; size: .; D: TRBD1; DNA: TGTGCCAGTAGTCCGACCGGGACAGGGGGCATATTTGGCACAGATACGCAGTATTTT; CDR3: CASSPTGTGGIFGTDTQYF
J: TRBJ1-2; V: TRBV19; size: .; D: .; DNA: TGTGCCAGTAGTATGTATGGGGGCTACACCTTC; CDR3: CASSMYGGYTF
J: TRBJ2-5; V: TRBV13; size: .; D: .; DNA: TGTGCCAGCAGCTTTGGTTTCGGGGGGCCCGTTGAAGAGACCCAGTACTTC; CDR3: CASSFGFGGPVEETQYF
J: TRBJ2-1; V: TRBV7-2; size: .; D: .; DNA: TGTGCCAGCAGCTTATACGGGAATGAGCAGTTCTTC; CDR3: CASSLYGNEQFF
J: TRBJ2-1; V: TRBV19; size: .; D: TRBD1; DNA: TGTGCCAGTAGTATGGGCCGGGACAGCAGTTACAATGAGCAGTTCTTC; CDR3: CASSMGRDSSYNEQFF
J: TRBJ2-1; V: TRBV7-9; size: .; D: .; DNA: TGTGCCAGCAGCTTAGGAGATGGGAATGAGCAGTTCTTC; CDR3: CASSLGDGNEQFF
J: TRBJ2-2; V: TRBV5-1; size: .; D: TRBD1; DNA: TGCGCCAGCAGCCCTTTAGCAGGGGGCGATTCGGTCACCGGGGAGCTGTTTTTT; CDR3: CASSPLAGGDSVTGELFF
J: TRBJ1-2; V: TRBV12-3/TRBV12-4; size: .; D: .; DNA: TGTGCCAGCAGTTTACGTTCGCGAGGCTACACCTTC; CDR3: CASSLRSRGYTF
J: TRBJ2-5; V: TRBV14; size: .; D: .; DNA: TGTGCCAGCAGCCACCAGAGGCTCCAAGAGACCCAGTACTTC; CDR3: CASSHQRLQETQYF
J: TRBJ2-3; V: TRBV7-2; size: few; D: TRBD2; DNA: TGTGCCAGCAGGGCTAGCGGGGGGGCTGTATTATCCACAGATACGCAGTATTTT; CDR3: CASRASGGAVLSTDTQYF
J: TRBJ1-1; V: TRBV14; size: .; D: .; DNA: TGTGCCAGCAGCCCCATTGGGGCCCTGAAGAACACTGAAGCTTTCTTT; CDR3: CASSPIGALKNTEAFF
J: TRBJ2-2; V: TRBV7-8; size: .; D: .; DNA: TGTGCCAGCAGCTCTCAGCAGGGGAGAGGTTGGTCGGACACCGGGGAGCTGTTTTTT; CDR3: CASSSQQGRGWSDTGELFF
J: TRBJ2-1; V: TRBV7-8; size: .; D: .; DNA: TGTGCCAGCAGCCTAAGTTACGCAGGGTACAATGAGCAGTTCTTC; CDR3: CASSLSYAGYNEQFF
J: TRBJ1-2; V: TRBV7-3; size: .; D: .; DNA: TGTGCCAGCAGCCAGGGGTTTAACTATGGCTACACCTTC; CDR3: CASSQGFNYGYTF
J: TRBJ2-3; V: TRBV6-5; size: .; D: .; DNA: TGTGCCAGCAGTTACTATAAGACTAGCACAGATACGCAGTATTTT; CDR3: CASSYYKTSTDTQYF
J: TRBJ1-1; V: TRBV27; size: .; D: .; DNA: TGTGCCACCCAAGAAACTGAAGCTTTCTTT; CDR3: CATQETEAFF
J: TRBJ2-1; V: TRBV30; size: once; D: .; DNA: TGTGCCTGGAGTGTTCAGCCCTCCTACAATGAGCAGTTCTTC; CDR3: CAWSVQPSYNEQFF
J: TRBJ2-5; V: TRBV18; size: .; D: .; DNA: TGTGCCAGCTCACCACCGTCAGCTCAAGAGACCCAGTACTTC; CDR3: CASSPPSAQETQYF
J: TRBJ1-1; V: TRBV6-5; size: .; D: .; DNA: TGTGCCAGCAGTTACTACGGGAACACTGACACTGAAGCTTTCTTT; CDR3: CASSYYGNTDTEAFF
J: TRBJ2-2; V: TRBV7-3; size: .; D: TRBD2; DNA: TGTGCCAGCAGACCTGGGACTAGCGATACCGGGGAGCTGTTTTTT; CDR3: CASRPGTSDTGELFF
J: TRBJ1-3; V: TRBV7-8; size: once; D: .; DNA: TGTGCCAGCAGCTCCGTGTACTCTGGAAACACCATATATTTT; CDR3: CASSSVYSGNTIYF
J: TRBJ1-1; V: TRBV29-1; size: once; D: TRBD1; DNA: TGCAGCGGTGGGACAGGGGGCACTGAAGCTTTCTTT; CDR3: CSGGTGGTEAFF
J: TRBJ2-3; V: TRBV5-8; size: .; D: .; DNA: TGTGCCAGCCCAGCTTGGGCTTTCACAGATACGCAGTATTTT; CDR3: CASPAWAFTDTQYF
J: TRBJ2-4; V: TRBV18; size: .; D: .; DNA: TGTGCCAGCTCACCAAAGAAGACAACCCCCAACATTCAGTACTTC; CDR3: CASSPKKTTPNIQYF
J: TRBJ1-1; V: TRBV2; size: .; D: .; DNA: TGTGCCAGCAGTGTTAGGGGCACAGGGCTTGGGAACACTGAAGCTTTCTTT; CDR3: CASSVRGTGLGNTEAFF
J: TRBJ1-3; V: TRBV9; size: .; D: .; DNA: TGTGCCAGCAGCGTAGGGTCTCCAGCCTCTGGAAACACCATATATTTT; CDR3: CASSVGSPASGNTIYF
J: TRBJ2-1; V: TRBV5-8; size: .; D: TRBD2; DNA: TGTGCCAGCCCCGGGACTAGCGGGGGGACCCTTTACAATGAGCAGTTCTTC; CDR3: CASPGTSGGTLYNEQFF